The T cell receptor beta chain under discussion was sequenced for a study of cytomegalovirus exposure and HLA in healthy donors. About the research overall: HLA-typed donors contributed 65 million to 95 million unique TCRs, which were held in an early data release.

Regarding the study as a whole: The analysis excluded some indistinguishable V segments, including TRBV6-2 and TRBV6-3. The authors later found HLA-associated TCR beta chains more clonally expanded than equally common others.

Primers: 60 Vbeta forward and 13 Jbeta reverse. This table comes from immunoSEQ multiplex PCR, and its TCRdb copy is limited to in-frame clones, with some not included. The data hold 150,000 to 200,000 clones, with roughly 80% observed a single time. With respect to this clone: Its specificity is unknown. Compared with germline, one end of the junction differs, possibly owing to a read error.

The CDR3 contains 12 residues. Germline V gene data show CDR1 as SNHLY and CDR2 as FYNNEI. The TCR sequence derives from a human donor in good health. The sample consisted of PBMCs. This sequence joins TRBV2 and TRBJ1-1; 7 bases map to TRBD1. Written as DNA, the CDR3 is TGTGCCGGCAGGACGACAGGGACTGAAGCTTTCTTT. Amino acids: CAGRTTGTEAFF.